Included here is one T cell receptor (beta chain) sequence, with context. The CDR3 length is 14 residues. Trimming shortened V by 3 bases and J by 1 base, and 9 bases separated the two germline ends. Germline CDR1 SNHLY, CDR2 FYNNEI. These data belong to a study of blood T cell repertoires in COVID-19. Study background: Samples of COVID-19 (acute and convalescent) were obtained from the United States, Italy and Spain. PBMCs, B-cell-depleted T cells, or T cells were the source of the cDNA or gDNA that made up the material.

One Seattle source followed patients from active infection through their disease course. The data were produced by immunoSEQ multiplex PCR, yet TCRdb's version contains in-frame clones alone and is incomplete. The profile covers over 80,000 clones, with roughly 70% appearing a single time and less than 5% taken by the ten largest. The specimen sequenced was peripheral blood. The source is a man aged 65 to 85 with COVID-19, enrolled during active disease. This chain uses TRBV2 with TRBJ1-1; D uncertain. The CDR3 nucleotides read TGTGCCAGCAGTGATTTTAGTTCGAACACTGAAGCTTTCTTT. Its translation: CASSDFSSNTEAFF.